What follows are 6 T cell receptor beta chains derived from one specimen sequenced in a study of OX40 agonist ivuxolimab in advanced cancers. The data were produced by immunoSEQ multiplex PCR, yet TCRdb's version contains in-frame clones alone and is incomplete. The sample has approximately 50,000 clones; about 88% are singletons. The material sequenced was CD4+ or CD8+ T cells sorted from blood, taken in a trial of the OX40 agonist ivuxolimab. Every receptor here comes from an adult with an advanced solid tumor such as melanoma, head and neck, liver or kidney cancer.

The CDR3 loop is CASSVAGLAGGPNTGELFF. The DNA for the CDR3 is TGTGCCAGCAGCGTAGCGGGACTAGCGGGGGGGCCGAACACCGGGGAGCTGTTTTTT. The chain links TRBV9 to TRBJ2-2, with TRBD2 matching 16 bases. The germline CDR1 and CDR2 sequences are SGDLS and YYNGEE. The trim removed 0 bases at V and 0 bases at J, leaving 2 bases unmatched. CDR3 length: 19 amino acids. Full variable domain (outside the CDR3, taken from reference TRBV9 and TRBJ2-2): DSGVTQTPKHLITATGQRVTLRCSPRSGDLSVYWYQQSLDQGLQFLIQYYNGEERAKGNILERFSAQQFPDLHSELNLSSLELGDSALYFCASSVAGLAGGPNTGELFFGEGSRLTVL.

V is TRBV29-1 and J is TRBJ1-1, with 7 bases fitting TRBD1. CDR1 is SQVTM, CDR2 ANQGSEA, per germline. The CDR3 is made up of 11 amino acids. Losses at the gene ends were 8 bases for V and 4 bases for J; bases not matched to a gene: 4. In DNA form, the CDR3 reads TGCAGCCCTACAGGGGCCACTGAAGCTTTCTTT. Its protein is CSPTGATEAFF.

CDR3 coding DNA: TGTGCCAGCAGCGACGGGACCGGGACTAGTATCTACGAGCAGTACTTC. Translation: CASSDGTGTSIYEQYF. The V and J genes are TRBV5-4 and TRBJ2-7; 8 bases align to TRBD2. The CDR3 has 16 residues. CDR1 and CDR2 from the germline V gene are SGHNT and YYREEE (reference sequence). With V trimmed by 4 bases and J by 3 bases, 12 bases remained unmatched.

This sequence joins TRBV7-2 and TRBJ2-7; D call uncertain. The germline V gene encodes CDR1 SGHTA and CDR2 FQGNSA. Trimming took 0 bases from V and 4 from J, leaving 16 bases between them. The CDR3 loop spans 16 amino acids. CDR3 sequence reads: CASSLARPALKYEQYF. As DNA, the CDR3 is TGTGCCAGCAGCTTAGCTCGTCCAGCCCTAAAATACGAGCAGTACTTC.

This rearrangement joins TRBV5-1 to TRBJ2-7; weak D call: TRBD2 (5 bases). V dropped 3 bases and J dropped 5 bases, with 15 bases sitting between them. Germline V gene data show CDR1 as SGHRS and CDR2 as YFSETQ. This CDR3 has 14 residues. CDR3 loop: CASSSTMGSDEQYF. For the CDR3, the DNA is TGCGCCAGCAGCTCGACTATGGGGTCGGACGAGCAGTACTTC. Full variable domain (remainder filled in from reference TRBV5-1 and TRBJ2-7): KAGVTQTPRYLIKTRGQQVTLSCSPISGHRSVSWYQQTPGQGLQFLFEYFSETQRNKGNFPGRFSGRQFSNSRSEMNVSTLELGDSALYLCASSSTMGSDEQYFGPGTRLTVT.

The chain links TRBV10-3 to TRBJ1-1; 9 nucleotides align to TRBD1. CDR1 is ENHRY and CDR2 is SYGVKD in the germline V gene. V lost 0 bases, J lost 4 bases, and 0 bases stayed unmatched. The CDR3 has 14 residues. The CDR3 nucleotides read TGTGCCATCAGTGAGTCGACAGGGGGCACTGAAGCTTTCTTT. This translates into CAISESTGGTEAFF.